A single sample gave rise to the 24 T cell receptor beta chains below, sequenced in a study of cytomegalovirus exposure and HLA in healthy donors. PCR primers comprised 60 Vbeta and 13 Jbeta primers. The assay was immunoSEQ multiplex PCR, and TCRdb's table has in-frame clones only and misses some. Recorded here are 150,000 or so clones; the top ten clones represent more than 1.5%. Material: PBMCs. These receptors all come from a woman aged 40 to 50 in good health and CMV-seropositive.

The gene calls are TRBV7-2 and TRBJ2-7, with 12 nucleotides matching TRBD1. Germline CDR1 is SGHTA and CDR2 is FQGNSA. The ends lost 6 bases at V and 6 bases at J; junction bases unmatched: 6. The CDR3 runs 14 residues. DNA of the CDR3: TGTGCCAGCAGTTCCCGGGACAGGGGGCTCGAGCAGTACTTC. It encodes CASSSRDRGLEQYF.

The DNA for the CDR3 is TGTGCCAGCAGCTTAGCGCGGGACCGCTACGAGCAGTACTTC. This codes for CASSLARDRYEQYF. The rearrangement joins TRBV7-9 to TRBJ2-7; tentatively, D is TRBD2 (6 bases). Deletions cut 0 bases from V and 3 bases from J, with 9 bases between. CDR1 and CDR2 from the germline V gene are SEHNR and FQNEAQ (reference sequence). The CDR3 has 14 amino acids.

DNA for the CDR3: TGTGCCAGCAGTTCCTCTAGCGGGAGGGCCTACAATGAGCAGTTCTTC. Amino acids: CASSSSSGRAYNEQFF. J is TRBJ2-1 and V is TRBV27; TRBD2 aligns across 12 bases. Germline CDR1 reads MNHEY; CDR2 reads SMNVEV (reference sequence). The CDR3 is 16 residues long. J was trimmed by 2 bases and V by 4 bases; bases with no gene match: 3.

V gene TRBV7-9 combines with J gene TRBJ1-1, with 7 bases identical to TRBD1. CDR3 length: 15 amino acids. With V trimmed by 5 bases and J by 2 bases, 8 bases remained unmatched. CDR1 and CDR2 from the germline V gene are SEHNR and FQNEAQ (reference sequence). The CDR3, as DNA: TGTGCCAGCAGCCAGGGACAGCTTCATAACACTGAAGCTTTCTTT. Translated: CASSQGQLHNTEAFF. Drawing the rest from reference TRBV7-9 and TRBJ1-1, the complete variable domain is DTGVSQNPRHKITKRGQNVTFRCDPISEHNRLYWYRQTLGQGPEFLTYFQNEAQLEKSRLLSDRFSAERPKGSFSTLEIQRTEQGDSAMYLCASSQGQLHNTEAFFGQGTRLTVV.

This chain uses TRBV6-1 with TRBJ2-2; TRBD2 might be the D (6 bases). V was shortened by 0 bases and J by 0 bases, with 11 bases between the two germline ends. This CDR3 region has 17 residues. The germline CDR1 and CDR2 sequences are MNHNS and SASEGT. CDR3 DNA: TGTGCCAGCAGTGAAGCCCTAGCGCTTTCGAACACCGGGGAGCTGTTTTTT. It yields the protein CASSEALALSNTGELFF.

The V call is TRBV28, the J call TRBJ1-1; TRBD1 matches 8 bases. From germline, CDR1 is MDHEN and CDR2 SYDVKM. V gave up 5 bases and J gave up 11 bases; unmatched junction bases: 10. CDR3 length equals 13 residues. CDR3 sequence (DNA): TGTGCCAGCAGTCCTACCCGGACAGGGTTCGCTTTCTTT. Translated: CASSPTRTGFAFF.

The chain employs TRBV19 and TRBJ1-4, with D maybe TRBD1 (5 bases). CDR1 is LNHDA, CDR2 SQIVND, per germline (reference sequence). The CDR3 has 14 amino acids. Trimming removed 5 bases from V and 8 bases from J, with 15 bases in between. In DNA, the CDR3 is TGTGCCAGTAGTGACCAGGGAAATTACGAAAAACTGTTTTTT. Amino acid sequence: CASSDQGNYEKLFF.

This chain's CDR3 is CASSYSVPGGVDGYTF. The DNA for the CDR3 is TGTGCCAGCAGTTACTCGGTTCCTGGGGGGGTAGATGGCTACACCTTC. This chain joins TRBV6-6 and TRBJ1-2; D possibly corresponds to TRBD1 (5 bases). The V gene's germline CDR1 is MNHNY and CDR2 SVGAGI (reference sequence). There are 16 residues in the CDR3. The V gene lost 0 bases and the J gene lost 6 bases, with 17 bases spanning the gap.

The genes are TRBV10-3 and TRBJ2-3, with 10 bases identical to TRBD2. CDR3 size: 16 residues. Losses at the gene ends were 4 bases for V and 2 bases for J; bases not matched to a gene: 6. From germline, CDR1 is ENHRY and CDR2 SYGVKD. This CDR3 reads CAISGLAGGHTDTQYF. CDR3 bases: TGTGCCATCAGTGGACTAGCGGGCGGCCACACAGATACGCAGTATTTT.

V usage is TRBV28 and J usage is TRBJ1-4; TRBD1 matches 7 bases. The CDR3 has 12 residues. Germline V gene lookup returns CDR1 MDHEN and CDR2 SYDVKM. V lost 9 bases, J lost 5 bases, and 3 bases stayed unmatched. CDR3 region: CASWTGNEKLFF. The CDR3 region has the DNA TGTGCCAGTTGGACAGGCAATGAAAAACTGTTTTTT.

The chain combines TRBV6-4 with TRBJ2-1; 16 positions match TRBD2. Germline lookup yields CDR1 MRHNA and CDR2 SNTAGT. Trimming removed 5 bases from V and 10 bases from J; junction bases left unmatched: 2. The CDR3 is made up of 14 amino acids. In DNA, the CDR3 is TGTGCCAGCAGTCAGGGACTAGCGGGAGGGGAGCAGTTCTTC. The encoded protein is CASSQGLAGGEQFF.

The chain recombines TRBV18 with TRBJ1-5; 7 bases agree with TRBD1. Trimming at V came to 6 bases and at J to 4 bases, leaving 12 bases not matched to a gene. CDR1 is KGHSH, CDR2 LQKENI, per germline. This CDR3 has 16 residues. CDR3 sequence reads: CASSRPSRGKNQPQHF. CDR3 nucleotides: TGTGCCAGCTCCCGACCTAGCAGGGGGAAAAATCAGCCCCAGCATTTT.

The rearrangement joins TRBV18 to TRBJ1-4; D is perhaps TRBD1 (6 bases). Trimming took off 3 bases at V and 2 bases at J, with 13 bases between the two ends. Germline loops: CDR1 KGHSH, CDR2 LQKENI. This CDR3 contains 16 residues. CDR3 region: CASSPNRASTNEKLFF. The CDR3 DNA reads TGTGCCAGCTCACCGAACAGGGCGTCGACTAATGAAAAACTGTTTTTT.

The chain is built from TRBV28 and TRBJ1-4; TRBD1 matches at 8 bases. Germline CDR1 and CDR2: MDHEN and SYDVKM. V dropped 5 bases and J dropped 7; count of bases not matched to a gene: 9. The CDR3 has 15 amino acids. CDR3 loop: CASSLQGASFEKLFF. CDR3 sequence (DNA): TGTGCCAGCAGTCTCCAGGGGGCTAGTTTTGAAAAACTGTTTTTT.

The CDR3 reads CASSIDRFKQGQGQIEAFF. CDR3 coding DNA: TGTGCCAGTAGTATAGATAGGTTTAAGCAAGGGCAGGGGCAGATTGAAGCTTTCTTT. The chain joins TRBV19 to TRBJ1-1, with D possibly TRBD1 on 6 matching bases. Trimming removed 0 bases at V and 7 bases at J, with 27 bases between. This CDR3 comprises 19 residues. CDR1 is LNHDA, CDR2 SQIVND, per germline (reference sequence).

The chain combines TRBV27 with TRBJ2-3; perhaps TRBD2 as D (6 bases). Germline V CDR1 and CDR2: MNHEY, SMNVEV (reference sequence). Trimming pared 6 bases from V and 0 bases from J, leaving 13 bases between. CDR3 size: 15 residues. CDR3 in DNA: TGTGCCAGCAGCCTTTCCGGGACTAGCACAGATACGCAGTATTTT. This codes for CASSLSGTSTDTQYF.

CDR3 sequence (DNA): TGTGCCAGCAGCCCGCCCGGGACAGCGAACACCGGGGAGCTGTTTTTT. The encoded protein is CASSPPGTANTGELFF. This chain links TRBV7-9 with TRBJ2-2; TRBD1 aligns across 7 bases. This CDR3 spans 16 amino acids. Looked up from germline, CDR1 is SEHNR and CDR2 is FQNEAQ (reference sequence). The V and J ends lost 5 bases and 0 bases, in that order; junction bases with no gene match: 6.

The CDR3 DNA follows: TGTGCCAGCAGCCCCGACACGCTCAATGAGCAGTTCTTC. It codes for CASSPDTLNEQFF. J is TRBJ2-1 and V is TRBV7-9, with D unresolved. CDR1 is SEHNR, CDR2 FQNEAQ, per germline (reference sequence). The CDR3 contains 13 residues. Trimming shortened V by 5 bases and J by 6 bases, and 11 bases separated the two germline ends.

V and J are TRBV2 and TRBJ1-1, with TRBD1 identical over 7 bases. Unmatched junction bases numbered 1, after V lost 11 bases and J lost 1 base. In germline, CDR1 is SNHLY, CDR2 FYNNEI. The CDR3 extends over 11 amino acids. This chain's CDR3 is CAGTENTEAFF. Here the CDR3 DNA reads TGTGCCGGGACAGAGAACACTGAAGCTTTCTTT. The whole variable domain, filled in from reference TRBV2 and TRBJ1-1, reads EPEVTQTPSHQVTQMGQEVILRCVPISNHLYFYWYRQILGQKVEFLVSFYNNEISEKSEIFDDQFSVERPDGSNFTLKIRSTKLEDSAMYFCAGTENTEAFFGQGTRLTVV.

V gene TRBV2 combines with J gene TRBJ2-7, with D hard to call. Germline CDR1 SNHLY, CDR2 FYNNEI. V was cut by 4 bases and J by 6 bases, with 16 bases left in between. The CDR3 loop spans 14 amino acids. The CDR3 protein is CASSVVLGTFEQYF. In DNA form, the CDR3 reads TGTGCCAGCAGTGTGGTATTGGGCACCTTCGAGCAGTACTTC.

This sequence joins TRBV19 and TRBJ1-3; maybe TRBD1 (6 bases). The germline CDR1 and CDR2 sequences are LNHDA and SQIVND (reference sequence). There are 15 residues in the CDR3. The V end was cut by 6 bases, the J end by 2 bases, with 14 bases between. CDR3 protein: CASRTGRGPGNTIYF. The CDR3 DNA sequence: TGTGCCAGTAGAACCGGGCGGGGGCCTGGAAACACCATATATTTT.

The genes are TRBV5-4 and TRBJ2-5, with 7 bases aligning to TRBD2. J was trimmed by 5 bases and V by 1 base; bases with no gene match: 8. The germline V gene encodes CDR1 SGHNT and CDR2 YYREEE (reference sequence). CDR3 size: 15 residues. For the CDR3, the DNA is TGTGCCAGCAGCTTGTGGGGCGGGAGACGGGAGACCCAGTACTTC. Amino acid sequence: CASSLWGGRRETQYF.

The rearrangement uses TRBV29-1 and TRBJ2-5; TRBD1 matches at 9 bases. The CDR3 loop spans 15 amino acids. J was trimmed by 5 bases and V by 7 bases; bases with no gene match: 14. Per the germline V gene, CDR1 is SQVTM and CDR2 is ANQGSEA. The CDR3 sequence is CSGQVGTGNRETQYF. The CDR3 region has the DNA TGCAGCGGGCAAGTAGGGACAGGGAATCGGGAGACCCAGTACTTC.

DNA for the CDR3: TGTGCCAGTAGTATACTTGTCAGAGGGAATGAGCAGTTCTTC. Translating gives CASSILVRGNEQFF. The chain carries TRBV19 and TRBJ2-1, with D tentatively TRBD2 (5 bases). The V end was cut by 2 bases, the J end by 7 bases, with 12 bases between. The CDR3 loop spans 14 amino acids. Germline V gene lookup returns CDR1 LNHDA and CDR2 SQIVND (reference sequence).